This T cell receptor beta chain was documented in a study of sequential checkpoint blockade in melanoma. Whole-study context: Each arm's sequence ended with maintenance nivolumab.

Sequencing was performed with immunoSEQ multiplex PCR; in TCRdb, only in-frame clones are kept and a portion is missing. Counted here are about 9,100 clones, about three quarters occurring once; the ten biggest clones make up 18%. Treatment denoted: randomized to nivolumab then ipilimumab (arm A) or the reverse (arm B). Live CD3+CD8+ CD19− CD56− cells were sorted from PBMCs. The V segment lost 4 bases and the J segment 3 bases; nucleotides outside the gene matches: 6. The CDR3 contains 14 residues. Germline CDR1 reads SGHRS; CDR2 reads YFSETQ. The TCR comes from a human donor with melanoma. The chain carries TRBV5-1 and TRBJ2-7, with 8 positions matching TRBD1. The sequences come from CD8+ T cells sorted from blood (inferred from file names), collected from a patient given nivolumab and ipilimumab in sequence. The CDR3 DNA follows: TGCGCCAGCAGCGGAACAGGGGGTCTCTACGAGCAGTACTTC. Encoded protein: CASSGTGGLYEQYF.